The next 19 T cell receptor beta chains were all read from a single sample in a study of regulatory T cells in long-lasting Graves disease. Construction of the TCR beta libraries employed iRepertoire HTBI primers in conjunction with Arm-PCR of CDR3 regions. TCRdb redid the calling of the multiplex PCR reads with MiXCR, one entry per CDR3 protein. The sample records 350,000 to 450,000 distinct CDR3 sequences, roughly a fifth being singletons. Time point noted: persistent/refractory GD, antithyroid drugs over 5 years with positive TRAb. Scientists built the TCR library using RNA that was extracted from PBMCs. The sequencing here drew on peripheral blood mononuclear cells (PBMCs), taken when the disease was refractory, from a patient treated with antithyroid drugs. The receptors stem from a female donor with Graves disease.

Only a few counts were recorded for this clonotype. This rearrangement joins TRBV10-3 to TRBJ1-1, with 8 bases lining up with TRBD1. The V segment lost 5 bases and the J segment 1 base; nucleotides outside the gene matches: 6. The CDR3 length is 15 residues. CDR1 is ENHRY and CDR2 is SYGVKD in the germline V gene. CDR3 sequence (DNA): TGTGCCATCAGTCCCAGGGGGCCGGGGAACACTGAAGCTTTCTTT. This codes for CAISPRGPGNTEAFF.

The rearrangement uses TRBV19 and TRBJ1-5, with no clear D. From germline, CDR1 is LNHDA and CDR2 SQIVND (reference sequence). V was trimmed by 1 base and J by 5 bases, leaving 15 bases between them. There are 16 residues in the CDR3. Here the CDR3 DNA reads TGTGCCAGTAGTATAGTTGGGGTTAGCGGGCATCAGCCCCAGCATTTT. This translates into CASSIVGVSGHQPQHF.

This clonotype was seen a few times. For the CDR3, the DNA is TGTGCCAGCAGTCCCGGTGGGGGTTCTGAAGCTTTCTTT. Its translation is CASSPGGGSEAFF. This rearrangement joins TRBV6-1 to TRBJ1-1, with D possibly being TRBD1 (5 bases). The CDR3 totals 13 residues. CDR1 and CDR2 from the germline V gene are MNHNS and SASEGT. V was pared by 5 bases and J by 6 bases, with 13 bases between.

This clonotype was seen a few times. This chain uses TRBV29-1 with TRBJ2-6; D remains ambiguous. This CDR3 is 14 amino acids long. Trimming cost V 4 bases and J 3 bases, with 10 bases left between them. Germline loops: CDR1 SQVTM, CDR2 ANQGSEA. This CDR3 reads CSVVGGDGANVLTF. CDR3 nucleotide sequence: TGCAGCGTTGTTGGCGGAGATGGGGCCAACGTCCTGACTTTC.

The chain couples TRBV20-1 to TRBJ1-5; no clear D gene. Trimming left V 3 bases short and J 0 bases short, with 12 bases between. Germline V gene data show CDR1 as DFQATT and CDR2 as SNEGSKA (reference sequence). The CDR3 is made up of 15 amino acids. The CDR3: CSARRGQNSNQPQHF. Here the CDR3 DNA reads TGCAGTGCTAGGCGAGGGCAGAATAGCAATCAGCCCCAGCATTTT.

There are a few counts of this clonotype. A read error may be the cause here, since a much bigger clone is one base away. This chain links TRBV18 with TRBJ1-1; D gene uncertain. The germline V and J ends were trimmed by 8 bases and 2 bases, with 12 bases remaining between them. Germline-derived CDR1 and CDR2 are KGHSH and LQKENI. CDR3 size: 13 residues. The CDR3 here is CASSDSVNTEAFF. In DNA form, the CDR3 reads TGTGCCAGCAGTGATTCAGTTAACACTGAAGCTTTCTTT.

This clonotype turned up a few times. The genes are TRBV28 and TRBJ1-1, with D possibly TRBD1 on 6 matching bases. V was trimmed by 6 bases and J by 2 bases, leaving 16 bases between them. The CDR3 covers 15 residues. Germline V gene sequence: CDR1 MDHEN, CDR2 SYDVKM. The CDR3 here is CASRVGGGTNTEAFF. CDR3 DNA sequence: TGTGCCAGCAGGGTAGGGGGGGGGACTAACACTGAAGCTTTCTTT.

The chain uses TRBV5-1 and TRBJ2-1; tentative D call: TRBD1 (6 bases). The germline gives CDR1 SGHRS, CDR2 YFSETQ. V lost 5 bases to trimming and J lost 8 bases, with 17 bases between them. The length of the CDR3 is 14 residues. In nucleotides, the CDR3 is TGCGCCAGCAGGCTAGACACCTGGGGGCATGAGCAGTTCTTC. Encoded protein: CASRLDTWGHEQFF.

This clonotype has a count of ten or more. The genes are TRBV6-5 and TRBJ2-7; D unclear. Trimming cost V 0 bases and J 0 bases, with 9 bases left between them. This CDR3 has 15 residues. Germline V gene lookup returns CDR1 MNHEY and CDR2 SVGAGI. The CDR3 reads CASSYSRSGSYEQYF. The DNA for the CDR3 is TGTGCCAGCAGTTACTCGAGGTCAGGCTCCTACGAGCAGTACTTC.

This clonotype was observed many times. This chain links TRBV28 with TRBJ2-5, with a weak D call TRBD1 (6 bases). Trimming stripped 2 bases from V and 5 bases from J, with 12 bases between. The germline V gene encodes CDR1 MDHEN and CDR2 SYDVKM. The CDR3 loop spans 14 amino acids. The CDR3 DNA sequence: TGTGCCAGCAGTTTACAAACAGGGTCGGAGACCCAGTACTTC. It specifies CASSLQTGSETQYF.

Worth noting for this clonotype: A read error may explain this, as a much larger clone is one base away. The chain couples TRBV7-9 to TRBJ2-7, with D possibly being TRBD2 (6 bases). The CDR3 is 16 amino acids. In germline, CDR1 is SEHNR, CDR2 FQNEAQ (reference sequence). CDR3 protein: CASSLPKAGSSYEQCF. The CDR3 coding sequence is TGTGCCAGCAGCTTACCTAAAGCGGGTAGCTCCTACGAGCAGTGCTTC.

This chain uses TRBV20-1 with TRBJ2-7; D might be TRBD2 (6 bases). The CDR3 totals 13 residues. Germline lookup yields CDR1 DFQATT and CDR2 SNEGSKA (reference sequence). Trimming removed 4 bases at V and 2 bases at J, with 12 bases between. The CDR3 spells CSATWDSTYEQYF. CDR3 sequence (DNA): TGCAGTGCTACCTGGGACTCGACCTACGAGCAGTACTTC.

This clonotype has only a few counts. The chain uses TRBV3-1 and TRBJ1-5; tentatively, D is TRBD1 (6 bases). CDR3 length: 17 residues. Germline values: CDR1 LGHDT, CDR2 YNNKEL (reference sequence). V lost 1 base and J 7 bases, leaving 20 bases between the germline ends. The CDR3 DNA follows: TGTGCCAGCAGCCAAGCCCCTTCCTCTGGGGGCGTACAGCCCCAGCATTTT. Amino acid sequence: CASSQAPSSGGVQPQHF.

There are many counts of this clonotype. The CDR3 DNA sequence: TGTGCCAGCAGTGAAATTAGGACAGGGGGCTACTACACCTTC. It is translated as CASSEIRTGGYYTF. The rearrangement joins TRBV2 to TRBJ1-2; 11 bases are shared with TRBD1. V gave up 2 bases and J gave up 10 bases; unmatched junction bases: 6. This CDR3 spans 14 amino acids. CDR1 and CDR2 from the germline V gene are SNHLY and FYNNEI.

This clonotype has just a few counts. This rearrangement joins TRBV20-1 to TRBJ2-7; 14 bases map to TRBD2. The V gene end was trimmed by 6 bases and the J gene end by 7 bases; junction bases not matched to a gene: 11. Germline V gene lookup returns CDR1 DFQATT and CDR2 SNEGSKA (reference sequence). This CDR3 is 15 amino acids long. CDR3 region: CSAPTSGRGWWEQYF. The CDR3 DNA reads TGCAGTGCCCCGACTAGCGGGAGGGGATGGTGGGAGCAGTACTTC.

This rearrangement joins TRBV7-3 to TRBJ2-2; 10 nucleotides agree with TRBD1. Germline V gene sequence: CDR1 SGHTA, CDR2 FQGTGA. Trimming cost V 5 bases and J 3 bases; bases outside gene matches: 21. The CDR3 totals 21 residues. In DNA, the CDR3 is TGTGCCAGCAGCCCCCTTTTGGGAATTCGGGACAGGGGATACGACACCGGGGAGCTGTTTTTT. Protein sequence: CASSPLLGIRDRGYDTGELFF.

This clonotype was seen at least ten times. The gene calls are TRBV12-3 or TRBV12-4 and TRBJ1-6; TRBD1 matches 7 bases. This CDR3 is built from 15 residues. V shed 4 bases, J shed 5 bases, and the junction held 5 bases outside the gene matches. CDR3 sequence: CASSYVGQNNSPLHF. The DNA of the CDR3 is TGTGCCAGCAGTTACGTGGGACAGAATAATTCACCCCTCCACTTT.

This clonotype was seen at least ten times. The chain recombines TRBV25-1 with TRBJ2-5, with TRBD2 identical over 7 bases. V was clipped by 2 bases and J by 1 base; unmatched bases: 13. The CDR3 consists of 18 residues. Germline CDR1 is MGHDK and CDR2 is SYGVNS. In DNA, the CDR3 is TGTGCCAGCAGTGAAAATATTCCCGGGACTAACCTCCAAGAGACCCAGTACTTC. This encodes CASSENIPGTNLQETQYF.

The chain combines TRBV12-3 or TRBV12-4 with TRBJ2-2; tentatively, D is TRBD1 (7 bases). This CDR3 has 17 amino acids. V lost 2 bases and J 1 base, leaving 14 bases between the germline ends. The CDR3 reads CASSLLRQGGNTGELFF. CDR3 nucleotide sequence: TGTGCCAGCAGTTTATTACGGCAGGGGGGGAACACCGGGGAGCTGTTTTTT.